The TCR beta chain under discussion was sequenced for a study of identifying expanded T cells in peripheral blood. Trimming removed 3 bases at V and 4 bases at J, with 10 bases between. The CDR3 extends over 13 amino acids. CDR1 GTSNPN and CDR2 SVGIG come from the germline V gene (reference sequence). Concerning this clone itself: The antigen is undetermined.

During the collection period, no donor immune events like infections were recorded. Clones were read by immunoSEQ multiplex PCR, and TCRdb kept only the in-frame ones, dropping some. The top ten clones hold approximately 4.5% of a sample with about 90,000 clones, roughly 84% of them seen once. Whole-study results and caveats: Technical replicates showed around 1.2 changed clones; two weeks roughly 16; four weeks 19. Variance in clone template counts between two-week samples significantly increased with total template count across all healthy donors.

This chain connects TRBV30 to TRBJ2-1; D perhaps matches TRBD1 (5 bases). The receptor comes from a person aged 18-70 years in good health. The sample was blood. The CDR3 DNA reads TGTGCCTGGAGCGCCGACAGATACAATGAGCAGTTCTTC. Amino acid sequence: CAWSADRYNEQFF. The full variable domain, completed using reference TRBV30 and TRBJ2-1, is SQTIHQWPATLVQPVGSPLSLECTVEGTSNPNLYWYRQAAGRGLQLLFYSVGIGQISSEVPQNLSASRPQDRQFILSSKKLLLSDSGFYLCAWSADRYNEQFFGPGTRLTVL.